The clone carrying this T cell receptor beta chain has more than one count but fewer than ten. The sample originates from a study of OX40 agonist ivuxolimab in advanced cancers. Per germline, CDR1 SGHNT and CDR2 YYREEE (reference sequence). The CDR3 sequence is 16 residues long. The trim removed 5 bases at V and 6 bases at J, leaving 8 bases unmatched. This table comes from immunoSEQ multiplex PCR, and its TCRdb copy is limited to in-frame clones, with some not included. Of about 62,000 clones in the sample, 75% to 85% were seen once. This clonotype was sampled from an adult with an advanced solid tumor such as melanoma, head and neck, liver or kidney cancer. The sequencing here drew on CD4+ or CD8+ T cells sorted from blood, taken in a trial of the OX40 agonist ivuxolimab. The chain employs TRBV5-4 and TRBJ2-3; TRBD2 matches at 14 bases. CDR3 amino acids: CASRKGTSGSRDTQYF. Here the CDR3 DNA reads TGTGCCAGCAGAAAGGGGACTAGCGGGAGTCGGGATACGCAGTATTTT.